This entry is about one T cell receptor beta chain. The data stem from a study of control samples from healthy donors and cancer patients. Clones were read by immunoSEQ multiplex PCR, and TCRdb kept only the in-frame ones, dropping some. Of some 150,000 clones listed, 96% are singletons. The CDR3 spans 15 residues. Germline V gives CDR1 MNHEY, CDR2 SVGAGI. The V gene lost 5 bases and the J gene lost 6 bases, with 16 bases spanning the gap. J is TRBJ1-4 and V is TRBV6-5, with D maybe TRBD1 (5 bases). The source of this sequence is a young woman in good health. The source material was blood. Written as DNA, the CDR3 is TGTGCCAGCAGTAGGGATGGGGGACGGTATGAAAAACTGTTTTTT. This gives the protein CASSRDGGRYEKLFF.